A selection of T cell receptor beta chains follows, all from one sample in a study of a mutant IDH1 vaccine in newly diagnosed glioma. These receptors' targets are unknown. TCRdb's table, derived via immunoSEQ multiplex PCR, lists solely in-frame clones and lacks some. Of more than 50,000 clones listed, 75% to 90% are singletons. Here the sequenced sample was PBMCs, taken from a glioma patient whose treatment included an IDH1 peptide vaccine. The receptors stem from a man in his forties with glioma. The CDR3 runs from the conserved cysteine through the conserved F or W. The D gene is left open where the match is weak. Size tells how often a clone was seen (once, few, many) or the class of an expanded clone, and some rows leave it out.

14,.,TRBJ2-5,TRBD2,TRBV27,CASSHSGSQETQYF,TGTGCCAGCAGTCATAGCGGGTCGCAAGAGACCCAGTACTTC
17,.,TRBJ2-4,TRBD1,TRBV7-2,CASSPVPDRGGKNIQYF,TGTGCCAGCAGCCCCGTCCCGGACAGGGGTGGCAAAAACATTCAGTACTTC
13,.,TRBJ2-2,.,TRBV7-8,CASSLAGTGELFF,TGTGCCAGCAGCTTAGCCGGGACCGGGGAGCTGTTTTTT
18,once,TRBJ1-5,TRBD1,TRBV29-1,CSVEFRDRGIDSNQPQHF,TGCAGCGTTGAATTCCGGGACAGGGGAATAGATAGCAATCAGCCCCAGCATTTT
14,once,TRBJ1-1,.,TRBV19,CASSIEGRNTEAFF,TGTGCCAGTAGTATCGAGGGGAGGAACACTGAAGCTTTCTTT
15,few,TRBJ1-5,TRBD1,TRBV5-6,CASSQDRGNNQPQHF,TGTGCCAGCAGCCAGGACAGGGGCAACAATCAGCCCCAGCATTTT
17,.,TRBJ2-1,TRBD2,TRBV27,CASSPTSGRTTYNEQFF,TGTGCCAGCAGCCCTACCAGCGGGAGGACCACCTACAATGAGCAGTTCTTC
10,.,TRBJ1-2,.,TRBV30,CAWSQRGYTF,TGTGCCTGGAGTCAACGTGGCTACACCTTC
16,.,TRBJ2-3,.,TRBV5-5,CASSLAARRSTDTQYF,TGTGCCAGCAGCTTGGCAGCACGACGGAGCACAGATACGCAGTATTTT
19,.,TRBJ2-7,TRBD2,TRBV11-2,CASSLDRRTSGRGSYEQYF,TGTGCCAGCAGCTTAGATCGCAGGACTAGCGGGAGAGGGTCCTACGAGCAGTACTTC
17,.,TRBJ2-7,.,TRBV25-1,CASSELGGGQGANEQYF,TGTGCCAGCAGTGAATTGGGAGGGGGTCAGGGGGCCAACGAGCAGTACTTC